The entry below gives a single TCR beta chain sequence along with its context. The investigators amplified TCR beta CDR3 regions from RNA transcripts. HTBI primers were the set used in a first-round RT-PCR of the TCR CDR3. TCRdb recomputed calls from the multiplex PCR reads with MiXCR, one row per CDR3 protein. In the table there are roughly 380,000 distinct CDR3 sequences, roughly 14% of which are singletons. Trimming shortened V by 3 bases and J by 14 bases, and 8 bases separated the two germline ends. CDR3 length equals 10 residues. This sample was taken from a study of T cells in Graves' hyperthyroidism and ophthalmopathy. Blood from later-ophthalmopathy patients was taken at first hyperthyroidism diagnosis. From more than 9.5 ml of fresh peripheral blood, PBMCs were isolated.

The material sequenced was blood. The chain carries TRBV12-3 or TRBV12-4 and TRBJ2-1; a weak D match, TRBD1 (6 bases). This clonotype was obtained from a man aged 25 to 40 with Graves' hyperthyroidism that later progressed to Graves' ophthalmopathy. In DNA form, the CDR3 reads TGTGCCAGCAGTTTGACAGGAAAGTTCTTC. Translated, it gives CASSLTGKFF.